Listed here are 16 T cell receptor beta chains from one sample, sequenced in a study of blood T cell repertoires in COVID-19. This table comes from immunoSEQ multiplex PCR, and its TCRdb copy is limited to in-frame clones, with some not included. This sample carries some 87,000 clones, around 87% of them seen once, and the ten largest clones take about 18%. What was sequenced was peripheral blood. The origin of the receptors is a human donor in a cohort sampled during active COVID-19.

This sequence joins TRBV4-1 and TRBJ2-1, with 10 bases that match TRBD2. The germline gives CDR1 MGHRA, CDR2 YSYEKL. This CDR3 has 16 amino acids. Trimming removed 5 bases from V and 1 base from J; junction bases left unmatched: 5. The CDR3 nucleotides are TGCGCCAGCAGCTCCCAGCGGGGGGGTTCCTACAATGAGCAGTTCTTC. It is translated as CASSSQRGGSYNEQFF.

The CDR3 region has the DNA TGCGCCAGCACCTTCTCACAGGGGAACACTGAAGCTTTCTTT. Translating gives CASTFSQGNTEAFF. The rearrangement links TRBV5-1 to TRBJ1-1; a weak D match, TRBD1 (6 bases). The CDR3 length is 14 residues. The ends were cut back, 6 bases at V and 1 base at J, with 13 bases in the middle. CDR1 and CDR2 (germline): SGHRS, YFSETQ.

The sample holds one count of this clone. The rearrangement joins TRBV7-9 to TRBJ1-6; D is ambiguous. The CDR3 spans 13 residues. Germline V gene lookup returns CDR1 SEHNR and CDR2 FQNEAQ (reference sequence). Trimming left V 5 bases short and J 15 bases short, with 17 bases between. CDR3 sequence: CASSPSKLSILHF. The CDR3 region has the DNA TGTGCCAGCAGCCCCTCGAAATTGTCTATCCTCCACTTT.

The V gene is TRBV7-9, the J gene TRBJ1-2; 7 nucleotides align to TRBD1. The CDR3 spans 13 residues. The ends lost 5 bases at V and 3 bases at J; junction bases unmatched: 3. The germline gives CDR1 SEHNR, CDR2 FQNEAQ (reference sequence). The CDR3 sequence is CASSLGQYYGYTF. The CDR3, as DNA: TGTGCCAGCAGCCTGGGACAGTACTATGGCTACACCTTC. Variable domain in full (rest from reference TRBV7-9 and TRBJ1-2): DTGVSQNPRHKITKRGQNVTFRCDPISEHNRLYWYRQTLGQGPEFLTYFQNEAQLEKSRLLSDRFSAERPKGSFSTLEIQRTEQGDSAMYLCASSLGQYYGYTFGSGTRLTVV.

The V gene is TRBV30, the J gene TRBJ2-7, with a tentative D call TRBD2 (6 bases). The germline V and J ends were trimmed by 2 bases and 3 bases, with 8 bases remaining between them. There are 12 residues in the CDR3. Looked up from germline, CDR1 is GTSNPN and CDR2 is SVGIG (reference sequence). CDR3 sequence reads: CAWSLGSYEQYF. Written as DNA, the CDR3 is TGTGCCTGGAGTCTCGGGAGCTACGAGCAGTACTTC. The variable domain in full, completed from reference TRBV30 and TRBJ2-7, reads SQTIHQWPATLVQPVGSPLSLECTVEGTSNPNLYWYRQAAGRGLQLLFYSVGIGQISSEVPQNLSASRPQDRQFILSSKKLLLSDSGFYLCAWSLGSYEQYFGPGTRLTVT.

This sequence joins TRBV6-6 and TRBJ1-1; D call uncertain. Looked up from germline, CDR1 is MNHNY and CDR2 is SVGAGI (reference sequence). Trimming removed 2 bases at V and 5 bases at J, with 12 bases between. This CDR3 has 14 residues. DNA of the CDR3: TGTGCCAGCAGTTACCCGACGGGCGGGACTGAAGCTTTCTTT. Protein sequence: CASSYPTGGTEAFF.

This chain joins TRBV28 and TRBJ1-2; 10 bases match TRBD1. V was clipped by 5 bases and J by 5 bases; unmatched bases: 8. The length of the CDR3 is 15 residues. Germline V gene sequence: CDR1 MDHEN, CDR2 SYDVKM. For the CDR3, the DNA is TGTGCCAGCAGTGTAACCGGGACAGGGGTTTATGGCTACACCTTC. This translates into CASSVTGTGVYGYTF.

V and J are TRBV19 and TRBJ1-2; perhaps TRBD1 as D (5 bases). V was cut by 6 bases and J by 5 bases, with 10 bases left in between. The CDR3 is 12 amino acids. Germline CDR1 and CDR2: LNHDA and SQIVND (reference sequence). CDR3 nucleotides: TGTGCCAGTAGAGGGGATCGGTATGGCTACACCTTC. Its translation: CASRGDRYGYTF.

This sequence joins TRBV9 and TRBJ2-1; 7 bases are a match to TRBD1. Losses at the gene ends were 3 bases for V and 2 bases for J; bases not matched to a gene: 5. This CDR3 is built from 15 residues. CDR1 is SGDLS and CDR2 is YYNGEE in the germline V gene. The CDR3 spells CASSATGFPYNEQFF. The CDR3, as DNA: TGTGCCAGCAGCGCGACAGGGTTTCCCTACAATGAGCAGTTCTTC.

Comment on this clone: The sample carries other DNA sequences with the same CDR3. The rearrangement joins TRBV9 to TRBJ2-2; 10 nucleotides align to TRBD2. V lost 0 bases, J lost 1 base, and 0 bases stayed unmatched. CDR3 length: 16 amino acids. CDR1 SGDLS and CDR2 YYNGEE come from the germline V gene. CDR3 amino acids: CASSVGTSGNTGELFF. The CDR3 coding sequence is TGTGCCAGCAGCGTAGGGACTAGCGGGAACACCGGGGAGCTGTTTTTT.

The rearrangement links TRBV7-9 to TRBJ2-2, with 11 bases matching TRBD2. The CDR3 sequence is 17 residues long. Trimming removed 5 bases from V and 6 bases from J; junction bases left unmatched: 11. In germline, CDR1 is SEHNR, CDR2 FQNEAQ (reference sequence). The DNA for the CDR3 is TGTGCCAGCAGCCTCCATACTAGCGGGGGACGGTCCGGGGAGCTGTTTTTT. Residues: CASSLHTSGGRSGELFF.

This chain links TRBV5-4 with TRBJ2-7, with 9 bases fitting TRBD1. Trimming removed 5 bases from V and 3 bases from J; junction bases left unmatched: 3. This CDR3 is built from 13 residues. CDR1 SGHNT and CDR2 YYREEE come from the germline V gene (reference sequence). The CDR3 nucleotides read TGTGCCAGCAGACAGACAGGGGGCTACGAGCAGTACTTC. This codes for CASRQTGGYEQYF.

The rearrangement joins TRBV5-4 to TRBJ2-7; 7 positions match TRBD1. V lost 4 bases and J lost 9; bases outside the gene matches: 16. This CDR3 contains 15 residues. CDR1 is SGHNT, CDR2 YYREEE, per germline (reference sequence). DNA of the CDR3: TGTGCCAGCAGCCTAGGATTACAGGGGCTAGGCGGGCAGTACTTC. Translated: CASSLGLQGLGGQYF.

The chain employs TRBV18 and TRBJ1-6; D perhaps matches TRBD1 (5 bases). This CDR3 is 14 amino acids long. Germline V gene sequence: CDR1 KGHSH, CDR2 LQKENI. Deletions cut 6 bases from V and 8 bases from J, with 14 bases between. The CDR3 DNA reads TGTGCCAGCTCCCGGACAATCGGCGATTCACCCCTCCACTTT. This codes for CASSRTIGDSPLHF. The full variable domain, its missing parts supplied by reference TRBV18 and TRBJ1-6, is NAGVMQNPRHLVRRRGQEARLRCSPMKGHSHVYWYRQLPEEGLKFMVYLQKENIIDESGMPKERFSAEFPKEGPSILRIQQVVRGDSAAYFCASSRTIGDSPLHFGNGTRLTVT.

The CDR3 reads CASSYARGRIYEQYF. CDR3 DNA: TGTGCCAGCAGTTACGCGCGGGGAAGAATCTACGAGCAGTACTTC. The chain combines TRBV6-5 with TRBJ2-7, with a possible D match to TRBD2 (6 bases). CDR3 length: 15 amino acids. CDR1 MNHEY and CDR2 SVGAGI come from the germline V gene. The V and J ends lost 2 bases and 3 bases respectively, with 14 bases between them.

This clone was recorded once. V and J are TRBV7-2 and TRBJ2-1, with D possibly matching TRBD2 (7 bases). The CDR3 is made up of 16 amino acids. The V end lost 4 bases, the J end lost 2 bases, and 15 bases lay between the germline ends. Per the germline V gene, CDR1 is SGHTA and CDR2 is FQGNSA. Here the CDR3 reads CASSSSGGRTYNEQFF. CDR3 bases: TGTGCCAGCAGCTCTTCCGGGGGGCGAACCTACAATGAGCAGTTCTTC. Looking up the rest from reference TRBV7-2 and TRBJ2-1 gives the full variable domain: GAGVSQSPSNKVTEKGKDVELRCDPISGHTALYWYRQSLGQGLEFLIYFQGNSAPDKSGLPSDRFSAERTGGSVSTLTIQRTQQEDSAVYLCASSSSGGRTYNEQFFGPGTRLTVL.